The clone carrying this TCR beta chain was found a few times. The antigen is undetermined. At one of its ends the junction is not consistent with the germline gene, which may arise from a read error. This CDR3 is 12 amino acids long. The germline CDR1 and CDR2 sequences are SGHDT and YYEEEE. This sample was included in a study of CD8 T cells in ankylosing spondylitis. Broader study findings: Some motif variants had been reported before (in reactive arthritis synovial fluid and blood). Enrichment of disease-linked clones was reportedly significant in matched ankylosing spondylitis synovial fluid.

TCRdb processed the 5' RACE reads anew with MiXCR; each CDR3 protein has one entry. Found here are roughly 180,000 distinct CDR3 sequences, around a tenth of them singletons; the top ten hold less than 15%. The sequence came from a female donor with ankylosing spondylitis or in good health (not recorded which). The chain employs TRBV5-6 and TRBJ2-7; D might be TRBD1 or TRBD2, each matching 6 bases. The sequencing sample was made of blood, either unsorted or a sorted T cell fraction (not recorded which). CDR3 amino acids: CASTVVGGAVLF. The CDR3 region has the DNA TGTGCCAGCACCGTTGTGGGGGGCGCCGTACTCTTC.